A single T cell receptor beta chain is shown here with its context. V was shortened by 3 bases and J by 0 bases, with 11 bases between the two germline ends. The germline V gene has CDR1 PRHDT and CDR2 FYEKMQ (reference sequence). The CDR3 runs 16 residues. This sample is drawn from a study of blood T cell repertoires in COVID-19. At the level of the study: Samples of COVID-19 (acute and convalescent) were obtained from the United States, Italy and Spain. Nucleic acid was either cDNA or gDNA, and it came from T cells, B-cell-depleted T cells, or PBMCs.

Authors' processing steps: From reference gene primer amplification, estimates of nucleated cell counts were derived. The assay was immunoSEQ multiplex PCR, and TCRdb's table has in-frame clones only and misses some. V, J and clone size are taken as reported in that table, and D and trimming were inferred from the DNA itself. The table shows hundreds of thousands of clones, with 75% to 90% occurring only once. The receptor was isolated from a man aged 60 to 69 who had recovered from COVID-19. The chain has TRBV13 and TRBJ2-2; no firm D call. The sequencing sample was made of peripheral blood. The CDR3 DNA reads as TGTGCCAGCAGCTTCCGAAGCGCCGCGAACACCGGGGAGCTGTTTTTT. Encoded protein: CASSFRSAANTGELFF. Complete variable domain (other parts from reference TRBV13 and TRBJ2-2): AAGVIQSPRHLIKEKRETATLKCYPIPRHDTVYWYQQGPGQDPQFLISFYEKMQSDKGSIPDRFSAQQFSDYHSELNMSSLELGDSALYFCASSFRSAANTGELFFGEGSRLTVL.